This T cell receptor beta chain was captured by sequencing in a study of cytomegalovirus exposure and HLA in healthy donors (dated by TCRdb to the late 2010s). With respect to the entire study: An earlier analysis of some 620 of the donors reported under 300 Gb of sequence data and 117 million unique TCR beta sequences obtained from about 179 million T cells. An early release that covered about 600 HLA-typed donors contained around 300 gigabases of sequencing data and about 93 million unique TCR sequences. Of the 300 to 500 genotyped donors, roughly 80% were placed in the genetic ancestry cluster associated with self-reported Caucasian donors. The study aimed to test whether signatures of past pathogen exposure could be identified by cataloging public T cell receptors. The study profiled the T cell repertoires of more than 500 subjects by immunosequencing and related them to cytomegalovirus serostatus. Besides the first cohort of approximately 670 subjects, a separate validation cohort made up of roughly 120 different subjects was used. The study combined high-throughput TCR immunosequencing, statistical association of individual TCRs with disease status, and machine learning to predict cytomegalovirus infection status. A later analysis re-analyzed previously published TCR beta repertoires from 666 donors and added high-resolution HLA genotyping to study TCR occurrence patterns. In the later analysis, no new phenotypic data were used to find candidate immune exposures; instead, reliance was placed on TCR beta sequences and their occurrence across donors. An earlier analysis of nearly 600 of the donors applied high-throughput TCR beta sequencing to assess whether each TCR beta V gene segment acted as functional or pseudogenic. Donor age, sex, ethnicity and CMV serostatus were compiled alongside the repertoire data. Genome-wide SNP genotypes for about 55% of the roughly 670 donors were used in a later genetic analysis, which treated that subset as a discovery cohort. All discovery cohort repertoires had been generated using a single sequencing platform. Both class I and class II loci were covered by HLA typing, at four-digit resolution. Typing coverage differed by locus: A, B, C, DRB1 and DQB1 were typed in roughly 629-640 donors, DQA1 in roughly 500, DPA1 in 600 to 610, and DPB1 in 472. Four or five DR-DQ haplotypes were handled as single units for association and clustering because linkage in the cohort was strong. On average, 235,054 unique TCR beta nucleotide sequences were sequenced per donor among 300 to 500 genotyped donors of the cohort, with roughly 18% of those sequences being non-productive. Summary of the overall study and its limitations: While some public TCRs were present in many individuals, most TCR sequences turned up only very rarely across donors. The earlier analysis of about 600 of the donors excluded approximately 17 rarely observed V segments, including chromosome 9 orphons, because counts were too low. Correlated functional status among segregating V segments might reflect linkage disequilibrium, but an unknown experimental factor could not be ruled out. In a later genetic analysis, a missense DCLRE1C variant was associated with V-gene and J-gene trimming of TCR beta chains, and the association was replicated in an independent cohort. The presence/absence analyses assumed that sequencing depth was roughly uniform across donors, and that assumption may not be true. In an earlier analysis of fewer than 700 of the donors, most TCR beta V segments appeared in productive rearrangements about 90% or about 30% of the time, broadly matching IMGT annotations. According to a later analysis, TCR association rates differed among HLA loci, with DRB1 alleles showing the most associated TCRs and HLA-C alleles showing the fewest. Some IMGT-functional V segments, including TRBV6-2 and TRBV6-3, could not be distinguished by the 87-base-pair reads and were therefore excluded. For the cohort, immune exposure information was limited to CMV serostatus. Compared with the approximately 600-donor mean, donors in an Asian-associated ancestry cluster had fewer N-insertions in productive TCRs, according to a later genetic analysis. In the study, some 160 TCR beta chains were listed as associated with cytomegalovirus. When HLA alleles, especially DR and DQ, strongly co-occurred, TCR associations were difficult to assign to individual alleles. Because HLA typing was unavailable for some donors at each locus, only the typed subset was used in association tests. A later analysis found that most CMV-associated TCR beta chains appeared HLA-restricted, with HLA associations seemingly driven largely by CMV exposure. In this cohort, only TCR beta chains were sequenced, and detectable features were limited by the absence of alpha or paired-chain data. A further reported finding was that TCR beta sequences accurately predicted the HLA-A and HLA-B alleles for most subjects in the first cohort. In a later analysis, about 16,000 TCR beta sequences were associated with specific HLA alleles at a false discovery rate of 0.05. A later analysis found that HLA-associated TCR beta chains were more clonally expanded and had lower generation probabilities than equally common non-associated chains. The classifier was reported to diagnose cytomegalovirus status with high specificity and sensitivity in both the original and validation cohorts. A group of highly shared sequence variants was considered likely to be a technical artifact of the sequencing pipeline. In a later analysis, several top co-occurrence clusters were reported to appear linked to parvovirus B19, influenza, CMV and Epstein-Barr virus. A few of the identified cytomegalovirus-associated TCR beta chains were confirmed in vitro to be specific for cytomegalovirus antigens. The authors suggested that the approach could potentially be generalized to other disease states and immunological phenotypes.

Comment on this clone: Its antigen remains undetermined. No much larger clone exists at a distance of one base, and base qualities are not known.

Taken from cysteine to phenylalanine, the CDR3 has 16 residues. Only the CDR3 portion is preserved as DNA: 48 bases, with reading frame beginning at the first base. Between the V and J ends, shortened by 4 bases and 4 bases respectively, the junction contains 20 bases. Per the germline V gene, SGHDT is the CDR1 and YYEEEE is the CDR2. The method behind the library was the immunoSEQ multiplex PCR assay. The multiplex PCR relied on a mix of 60 forward primers for TCR Vbeta segments and 13 reverse primers for TCR Jbeta segments. Amplification of the CDR3 region of rearranged TCR beta genes was performed with a multiplex PCR assay on genomic DNA. On the Illumina HiSeq System, the amplified TCR beta libraries were sequenced as 87-base-pair reads. Turning to the authors' computational methods: A later analysis counted 75 million to 100 million unique TCR beta chains across the 650 to 700 repertoires, and some 11 million of these chains were shared by at least two donors. A nearest-neighbor algorithm error-corrected the raw reads and collapsed the reads into unique sequences, merging closely related sequences to remove PCR and sequencing errors. CDR3 sequences were aligned to IMGT reference sequences to assign V, D and J gene segments. Each retained sequence needed at least a six-nucleotide match to both a V gene segment and a J gene segment. A rearrangement counted as productive if the CDR3 had no stop codons and remained in frame with V and J, and every other rearrangement counted as non-productive. Following IMGT convention, CDR3 was defined as the stretch from the second conserved V-encoded cysteine up to the conserved J-encoded phenylalanine. The earlier analysis of about 610 of the donors excluded sequences that lacked an unambiguous match to a single V gene segment. In an earlier analysis of 587 of the donors, V segments were called functional above 56.7% productive rearrangements and were called segregating when the between-donor standard deviation exceeded 5%. To diagnose cytomegalovirus status from the catalog of TCR beta chain sequences, a statistical classification framework was built. V and J gene assignment, in a later analysis, came from comparing TCR nucleotide sequences with IMGT/GENE-DB human TR gene sequences. The TCRdist pipeline was used in a later analysis to assign CDR3 sequences and most-parsimonious VDJ recombination scenarios. In a later analysis, each TCR beta chain was defined by its CDR3 amino acid sequence together with its V-gene family, and reads lacking a unique V-gene family were excluded. A later analysis removed 550 to 700 highly shared, low-generation-probability nucleotide sequences to deal with suspected cross-contamination and a sequencing artifact. For each public chain, a later analysis derived a clonal expansion index from normalized ranks of inferred template counts within each repertoire. Generation probabilities in a later analysis came from a VDJ recombination model fitted to out-of-frame rearrangements, and those results were checked against IGoR. A later analysis scored TCR-TCR, TCR-HLA and TCR-CMV co-occurrence with hypergeometric tests, applying a repertoire-size bias correction to TCR pairs. To estimate false discovery rates, a later analysis permuted the HLA or CMV assignments 20 times. In a later analysis, co-occurring TCRs were grouped using DBSCAN, and TCRdist sequence similarity was added for clustering within HLA-allele-positive subsets. Repertoires with fewer than 30,000 or more than 120,000 public chains were left out of co-occurrence clustering, as were several repertoires with anomalous nucleotide sharing. Not all clones reach the TCRdb copy of this immuneACCESS table, which keeps in-frame sequences only. Checked studies attribute under half of the gap to unresolved V genes and leave the rest unexplained. The V and J calls and the clone size are those of that table, but D and trimming were determined from the DNA. This sample has 85,000 to 100,000 clones in its table, and around 80% of those were observed once. Clones ranked in the top ten supply approximately 7.5% of the sample.

The cohort consisted of some 730 healthy bone marrow donors. Cohort members were all nominally healthy when sampled, although unrecorded immune exposures were likely present. The donor was CMV seronegative and belonged to the group of 352 seronegative cohort members. A peripheral blood sample was provided by each donor, and peripheral blood mononuclear cells were used for TCR beta sequencing. The Qiagen DNeasy Blood Extraction Kit was used to extract genomic DNA from the blood cell samples. The receptor chain draws on TRBV5-6 and TRBJ1-1; TRBD1 might be the D gene, on 6 matching bases. The clonotype was recovered from a man in his thirties or forties in good health and CMV-seronegative. What was sequenced was PBMCs. CDR3 sequence: CASSRSLQGGGTEAFF. The bases are TGTGCCAGCAGCCGAAGTTTACAGGGTGGGGGCACTGAAGCTTTCTTT. The full variable domain, with segments outside the CDR3 supplied by the reference TRBV5-6 and TRBJ1-1 proteins, appears as DAGVTQSPTHLIKTRGQQVTLRCSPKSGHDTVSWYQQALGQGPQFIFQYYEEEERQRGNFPDRFSGHQFPNYSSELNVNALLLGDSALYLCASSRSLQGGGTEAFFGQGTRLTVV.